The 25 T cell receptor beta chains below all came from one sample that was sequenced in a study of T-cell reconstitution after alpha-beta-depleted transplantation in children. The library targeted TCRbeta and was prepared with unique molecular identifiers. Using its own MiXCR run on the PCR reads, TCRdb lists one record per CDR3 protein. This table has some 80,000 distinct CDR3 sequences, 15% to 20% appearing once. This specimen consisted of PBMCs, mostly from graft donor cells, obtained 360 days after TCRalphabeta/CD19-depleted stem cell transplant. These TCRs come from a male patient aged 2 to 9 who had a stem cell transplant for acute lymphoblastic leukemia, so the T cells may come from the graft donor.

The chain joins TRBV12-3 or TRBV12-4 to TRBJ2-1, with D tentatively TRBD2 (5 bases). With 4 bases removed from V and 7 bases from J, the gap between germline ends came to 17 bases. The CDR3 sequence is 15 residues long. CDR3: CASSSDFSRVNEQFF. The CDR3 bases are TGTGCCAGCAGTTCGGACTTTAGTCGGGTGAATGAGCAGTTCTTC.

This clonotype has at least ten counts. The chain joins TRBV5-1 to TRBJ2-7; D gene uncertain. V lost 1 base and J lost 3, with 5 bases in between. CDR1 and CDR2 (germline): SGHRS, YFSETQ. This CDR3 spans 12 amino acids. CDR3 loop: CASSLSGYEQYF. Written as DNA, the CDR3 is TGCGCCAGCAGCTTGTCCGGCTACGAGCAGTACTTC.

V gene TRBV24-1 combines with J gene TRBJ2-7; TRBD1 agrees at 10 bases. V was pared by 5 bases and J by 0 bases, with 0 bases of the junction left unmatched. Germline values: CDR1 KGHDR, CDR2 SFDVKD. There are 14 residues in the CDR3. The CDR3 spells CATSGDRGSYEQYF. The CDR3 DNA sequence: TGTGCCACCAGTGGGGACAGGGGCTCCTACGAGCAGTACTTC.

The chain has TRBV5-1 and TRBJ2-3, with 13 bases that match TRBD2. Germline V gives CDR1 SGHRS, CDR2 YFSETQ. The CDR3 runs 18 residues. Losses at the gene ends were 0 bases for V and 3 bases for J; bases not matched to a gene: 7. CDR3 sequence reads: CASSLVRTSGSSTDTQYF. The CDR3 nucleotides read TGCGCCAGCAGCTTGGTTAGGACTAGCGGGAGTTCAACAGATACGCAGTATTTT.

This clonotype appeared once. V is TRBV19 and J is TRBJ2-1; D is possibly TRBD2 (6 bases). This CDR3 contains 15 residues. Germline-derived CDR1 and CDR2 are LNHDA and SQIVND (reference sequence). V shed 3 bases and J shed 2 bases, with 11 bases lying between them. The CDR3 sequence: CASSMGAGPYNEQFF. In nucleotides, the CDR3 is TGTGCCAGTAGTATGGGAGCGGGTCCCTACAATGAGCAGTTCTTC.

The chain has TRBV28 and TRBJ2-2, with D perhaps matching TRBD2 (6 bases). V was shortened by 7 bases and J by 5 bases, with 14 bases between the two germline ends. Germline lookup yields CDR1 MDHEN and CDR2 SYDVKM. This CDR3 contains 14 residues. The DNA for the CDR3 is TGTGCCAGCATTTCGGGAGCCCGGACCGGGGAGCTGTTTTTT. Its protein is CASISGARTGELFF.

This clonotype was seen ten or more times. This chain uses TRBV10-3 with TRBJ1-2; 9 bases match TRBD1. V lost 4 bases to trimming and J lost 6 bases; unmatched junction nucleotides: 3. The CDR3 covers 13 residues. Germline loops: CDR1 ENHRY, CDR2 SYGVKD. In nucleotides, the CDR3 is TGTGCCATCAGTGGCCGGGACAGGGATGGCTACACCTTC. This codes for CAISGRDRDGYTF.

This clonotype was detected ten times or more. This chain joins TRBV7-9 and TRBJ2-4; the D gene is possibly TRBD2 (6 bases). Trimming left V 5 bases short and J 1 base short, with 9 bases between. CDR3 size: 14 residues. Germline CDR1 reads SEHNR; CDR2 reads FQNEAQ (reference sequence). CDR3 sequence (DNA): TGTGCCAGCAGCCCCCGGGGGGCCAAAAACATTCAGTACTTC. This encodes CASSPRGAKNIQYF.

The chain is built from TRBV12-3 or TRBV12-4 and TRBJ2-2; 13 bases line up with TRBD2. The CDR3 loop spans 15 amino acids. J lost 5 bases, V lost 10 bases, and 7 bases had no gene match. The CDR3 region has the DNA TGTGCCACCGATGGACTAGCGGGGGTTACCGGGGAGCTGTTTTTT. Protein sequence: CATDGLAGVTGELFF.

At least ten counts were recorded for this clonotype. CDR3 in amino acids: CASRVRRTSGLNEQFF. The CDR3 coding sequence is TGCGCCAGCAGGGTCCGGAGAACTAGCGGGTTAAATGAGCAGTTCTTC. The chain uses TRBV5-1 and TRBJ2-1, with 9 bases fitting TRBD2. CDR3 length: 16 residues. The V segment lost 5 bases and the J segment 7 bases; nucleotides outside the gene matches: 13. The germline V gene encodes CDR1 SGHRS and CDR2 YFSETQ. Full variable domain (rest looked up from reference TRBV5-1 and TRBJ2-1): KAGVTQTPRYLIKTRGQQVTLSCSPISGHRSVSWYQQTPGQGLQFLFEYFSETQRNKGNFPGRFSGRQFSNSRSEMNVSTLELGDSALYLCASRVRRTSGLNEQFFGPGTRLTVL.

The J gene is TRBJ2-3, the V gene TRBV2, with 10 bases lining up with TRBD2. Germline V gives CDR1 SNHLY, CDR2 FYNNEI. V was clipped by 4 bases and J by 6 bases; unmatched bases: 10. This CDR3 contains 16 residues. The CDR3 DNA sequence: TGTGCCAGCAGTGGGACTAGCGGCTCGCGCAGGGATACGCAGTATTTT. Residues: CASSGTSGSRRDTQYF.

The CDR3 region is CASSWGLGAYEQYF. CDR3 nucleotides: TGCGCCAGCAGCTGGGGACTAGGGGCCTACGAGCAGTACTTC. The chain recombines TRBV5-1 with TRBJ2-7; 8 nucleotides line up with TRBD2. V lost 3 bases to trimming and J lost 2 bases; unmatched junction nucleotides: 4. This CDR3 comprises 14 residues. The germline gives CDR1 SGHRS, CDR2 YFSETQ.

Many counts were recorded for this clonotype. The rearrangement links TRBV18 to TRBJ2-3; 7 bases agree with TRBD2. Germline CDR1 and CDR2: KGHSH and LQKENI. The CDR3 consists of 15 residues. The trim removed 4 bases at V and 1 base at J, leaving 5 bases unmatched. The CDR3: CASSLRTRGTDTQYF. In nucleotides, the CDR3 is TGTGCCAGCTCACTAAGGACTAGGGGCACAGATACGCAGTATTTT.

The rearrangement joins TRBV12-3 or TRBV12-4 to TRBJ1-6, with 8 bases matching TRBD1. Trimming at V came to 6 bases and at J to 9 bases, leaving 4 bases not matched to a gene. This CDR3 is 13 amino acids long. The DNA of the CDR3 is TGTGCCAGCAGACGGACAGGGAGTTCACCCCTCCACTTT. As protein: CASRRTGSSPLHF.

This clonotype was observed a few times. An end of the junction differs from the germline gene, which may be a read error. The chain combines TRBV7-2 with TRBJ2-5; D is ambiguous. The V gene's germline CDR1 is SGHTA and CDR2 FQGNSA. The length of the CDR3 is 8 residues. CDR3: CASSSRDF. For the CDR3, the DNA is TGTGCCAGCAGCTCCCGGGACTTC.

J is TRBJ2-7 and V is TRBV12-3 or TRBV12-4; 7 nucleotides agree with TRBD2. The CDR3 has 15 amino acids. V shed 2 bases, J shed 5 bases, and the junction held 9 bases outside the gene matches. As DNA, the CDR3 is TGTGCCAGCAGTTTAATTGGGGGGGGAAAAAACGAGCAGTACTTC. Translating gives CASSLIGGGKNEQYF.

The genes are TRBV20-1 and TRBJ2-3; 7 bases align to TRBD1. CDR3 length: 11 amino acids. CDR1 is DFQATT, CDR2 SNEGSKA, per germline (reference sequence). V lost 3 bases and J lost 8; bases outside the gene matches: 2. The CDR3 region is CSASHRGTQYF. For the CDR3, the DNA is TGCAGTGCTAGCCACAGGGGTACGCAGTATTTT.

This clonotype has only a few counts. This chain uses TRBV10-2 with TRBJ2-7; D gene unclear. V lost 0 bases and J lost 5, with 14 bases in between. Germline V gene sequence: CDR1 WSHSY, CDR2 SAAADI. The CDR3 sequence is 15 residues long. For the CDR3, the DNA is TGCGCCAGCAGTGAGTCGAGGTCAGGAGAGAACGAGCAGTACTTC. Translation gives CASSESRSGENEQYF.

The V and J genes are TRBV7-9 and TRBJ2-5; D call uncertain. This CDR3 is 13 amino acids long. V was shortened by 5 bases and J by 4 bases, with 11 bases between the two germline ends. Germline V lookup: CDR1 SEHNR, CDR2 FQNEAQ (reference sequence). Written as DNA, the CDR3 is TGTGCCAGCAGCCCCCACAGTTTAGAGACCCAGTACTTC. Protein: CASSPHSLETQYF. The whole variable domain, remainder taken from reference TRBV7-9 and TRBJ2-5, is DTGVSQNPRHKITKRGQNVTFRCDPISEHNRLYWYRQTLGQGPEFLTYFQNEAQLEKSRLLSDRFSAERPKGSFSTLEIQRTEQGDSAMYLCASSPHSLETQYFGPGTRLLVL.

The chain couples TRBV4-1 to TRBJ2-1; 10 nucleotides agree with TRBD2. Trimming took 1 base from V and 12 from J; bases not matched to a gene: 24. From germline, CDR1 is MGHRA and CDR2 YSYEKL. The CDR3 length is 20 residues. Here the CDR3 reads CASSQVYTLRTSGCGWGQFF. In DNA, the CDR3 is TGCGCCAGCAGCCAAGTCTATACCTTAAGGACTAGCGGTTGTGGGTGGGGGCAGTTCTTC.

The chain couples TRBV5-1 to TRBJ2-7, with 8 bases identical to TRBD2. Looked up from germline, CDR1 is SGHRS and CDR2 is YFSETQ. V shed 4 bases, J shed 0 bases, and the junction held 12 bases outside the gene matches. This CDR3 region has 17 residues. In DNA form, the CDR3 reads TGCGCCAGCAGCCTCACGGGGGGGGGGACGTACTCCTACGAGCAGTACTTC. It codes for CASSLTGGGTYSYEQYF.

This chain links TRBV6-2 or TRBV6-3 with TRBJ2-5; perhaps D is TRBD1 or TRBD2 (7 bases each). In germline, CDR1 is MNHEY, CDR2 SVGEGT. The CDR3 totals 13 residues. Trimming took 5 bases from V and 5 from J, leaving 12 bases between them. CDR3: CASSPQGGETQYF. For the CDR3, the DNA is TGTGCCAGCAGTCCTCAGGGGGGGGAGACCCAGTACTTC.

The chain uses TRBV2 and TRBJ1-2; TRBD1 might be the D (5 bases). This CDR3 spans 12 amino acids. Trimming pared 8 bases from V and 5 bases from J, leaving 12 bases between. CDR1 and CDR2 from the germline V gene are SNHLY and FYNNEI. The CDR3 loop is CASRTPIYGYTF. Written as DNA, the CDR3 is TGTGCCAGCCGGACACCCATTTATGGCTACACCTTC.

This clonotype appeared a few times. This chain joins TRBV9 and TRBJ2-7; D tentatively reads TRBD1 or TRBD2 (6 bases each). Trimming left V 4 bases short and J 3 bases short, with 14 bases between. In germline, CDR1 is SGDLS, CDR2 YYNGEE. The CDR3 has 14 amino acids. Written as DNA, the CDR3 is TGTGCCAGCAGCCTAGGGGGGTTGAGCTACGAGCAGTACTTC. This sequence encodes CASSLGGLSYEQYF.

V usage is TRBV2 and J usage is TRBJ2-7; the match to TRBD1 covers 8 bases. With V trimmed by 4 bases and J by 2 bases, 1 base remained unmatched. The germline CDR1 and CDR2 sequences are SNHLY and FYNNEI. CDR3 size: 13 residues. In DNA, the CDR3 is TGTGCCAGCAGTGCACAGGGGGCCTACGAGCAGTACTTC. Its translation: CASSAQGAYEQYF.